This section outlines one TCR beta chain sequence together with its context. Its antigen is currently unknown. V shed 2 bases and J shed 6 bases, with 8 bases lying between them. The CDR3 totals 13 residues. Germline lookup yields CDR1 SGHAT and CDR2 FQNNGV. This sample was included in a study of cytomegalovirus exposure and HLA in healthy donors. PCR used 60 Vbeta primers and 13 Jbeta primers. TCRdb's copy holds only in-frame clones and misses some; the assay was immunoSEQ multiplex PCR. The profile shows about 130,000 clones, roughly 80% of them singletons. The study, taken as a whole, reports: Across donors, presence/absence analyses took sequencing depth to be roughly uniform.

This clonotype was sampled from a female donor in good health and CMV-seronegative. Sequences were obtained from PBMCs. The J gene is TRBJ2-1, the V gene TRBV11-2; D is ambiguous. DNA for the CDR3: TGTGCCAGCAGCTTATCTCTCGGCAATGAGCAGTTCTTC. As protein: CASSLSLGNEQFF.